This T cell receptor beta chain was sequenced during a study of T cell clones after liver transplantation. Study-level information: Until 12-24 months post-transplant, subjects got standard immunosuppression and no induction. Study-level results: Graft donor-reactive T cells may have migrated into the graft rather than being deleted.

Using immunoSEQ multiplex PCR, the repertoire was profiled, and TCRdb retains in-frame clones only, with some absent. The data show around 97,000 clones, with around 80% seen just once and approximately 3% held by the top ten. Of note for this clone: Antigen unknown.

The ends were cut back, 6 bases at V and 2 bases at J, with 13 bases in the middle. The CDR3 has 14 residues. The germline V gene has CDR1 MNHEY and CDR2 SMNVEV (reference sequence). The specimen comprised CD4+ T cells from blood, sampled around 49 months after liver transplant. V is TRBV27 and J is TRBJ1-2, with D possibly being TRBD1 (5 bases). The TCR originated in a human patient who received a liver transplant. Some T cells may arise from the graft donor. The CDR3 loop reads CASRSGGTNYGYTF. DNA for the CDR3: TGTGCCAGCAGGAGCGGCGGGACGAACTATGGCTACACCTTC.